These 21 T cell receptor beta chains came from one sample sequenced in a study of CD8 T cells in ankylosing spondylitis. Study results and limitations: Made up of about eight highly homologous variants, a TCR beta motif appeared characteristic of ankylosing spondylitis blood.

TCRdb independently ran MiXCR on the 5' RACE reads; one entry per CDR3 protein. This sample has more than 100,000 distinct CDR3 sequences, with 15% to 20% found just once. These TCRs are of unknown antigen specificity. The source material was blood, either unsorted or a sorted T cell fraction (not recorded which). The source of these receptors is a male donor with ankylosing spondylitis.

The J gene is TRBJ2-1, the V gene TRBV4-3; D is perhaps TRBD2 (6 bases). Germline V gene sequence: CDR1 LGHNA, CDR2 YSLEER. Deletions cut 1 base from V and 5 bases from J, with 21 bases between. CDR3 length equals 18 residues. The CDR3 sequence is CASSQASSSLAINNEQFF. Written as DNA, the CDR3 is TGCGCCAGCAGCCAAGCCAGCAGTTCGCTAGCGATTAACAATGAGCAGTTCTTC.

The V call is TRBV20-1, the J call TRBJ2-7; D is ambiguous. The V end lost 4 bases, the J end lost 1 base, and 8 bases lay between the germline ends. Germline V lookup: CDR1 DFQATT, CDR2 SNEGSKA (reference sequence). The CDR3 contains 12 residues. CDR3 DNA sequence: TGCAGTGCTACCCCCTCATCCTACGAGCAGTACTTC. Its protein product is CSATPSSYEQYF.

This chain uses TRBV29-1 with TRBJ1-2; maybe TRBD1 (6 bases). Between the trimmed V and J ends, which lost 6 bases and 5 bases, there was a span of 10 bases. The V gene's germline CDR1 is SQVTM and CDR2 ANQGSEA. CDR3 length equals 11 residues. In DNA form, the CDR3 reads TGCAGCGTGGCAGGGGTTTATGGCTACACCTTC. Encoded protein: CSVAGVYGYTF.

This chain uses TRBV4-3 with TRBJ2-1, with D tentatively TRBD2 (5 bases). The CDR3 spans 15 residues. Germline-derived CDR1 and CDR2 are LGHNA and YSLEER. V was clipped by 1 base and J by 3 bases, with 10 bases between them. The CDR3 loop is CASSQALLDYNEQFF. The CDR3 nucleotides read TGCGCCAGCAGCCAAGCGTTACTAGACTACAATGAGCAGTTCTTC.

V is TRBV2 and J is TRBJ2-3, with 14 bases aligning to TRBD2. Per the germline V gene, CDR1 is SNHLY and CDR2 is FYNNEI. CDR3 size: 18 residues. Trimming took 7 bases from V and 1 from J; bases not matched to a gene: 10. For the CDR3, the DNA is TGTGCCAGCAAGGAGGGACTAGCGGGAGTTGGTGGCACAGATACGCAGTATTTT. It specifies CASKEGLAGVGGTDTQYF.

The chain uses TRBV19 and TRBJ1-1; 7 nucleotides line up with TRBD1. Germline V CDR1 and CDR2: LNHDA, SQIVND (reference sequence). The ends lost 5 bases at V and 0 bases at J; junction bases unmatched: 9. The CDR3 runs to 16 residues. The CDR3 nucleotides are TGTGCCAGTAGTTGGGGGACAGATACCCTGAACACTGAAGCTTTCTTT. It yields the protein CASSWGTDTLNTEAFF. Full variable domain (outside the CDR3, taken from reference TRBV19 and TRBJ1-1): DGGITQSPKYLFRKEGQNVTLSCEQNLNHDAMYWYRQDPGQGLRLIYYSQIVNDFQKGDIAEGYSVSREKKESFPLTVTSAQKNPTAFYLCASSWGTDTLNTEAFFGQGTRLTVV.

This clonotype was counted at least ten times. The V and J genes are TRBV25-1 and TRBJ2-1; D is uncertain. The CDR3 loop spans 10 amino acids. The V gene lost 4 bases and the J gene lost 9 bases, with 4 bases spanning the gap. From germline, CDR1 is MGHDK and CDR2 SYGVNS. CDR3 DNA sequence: TGTGCCAGCAGTGTTAGTGAGCAGTTCTTC. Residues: CASSVSEQFF. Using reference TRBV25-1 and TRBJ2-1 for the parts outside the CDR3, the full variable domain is EADIYQTPRYLVIGTGKKITLECSQTMGHDKMYWYQQDPGMELHLIHYSYGVNSTEKGDLSSESTVSRIRTEHFPLTLESARPSHTSQYLCASSVSEQFFGPGTRLTVL.

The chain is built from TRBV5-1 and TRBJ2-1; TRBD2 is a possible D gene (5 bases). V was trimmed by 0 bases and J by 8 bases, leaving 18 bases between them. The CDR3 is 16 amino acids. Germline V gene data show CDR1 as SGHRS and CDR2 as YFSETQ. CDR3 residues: CASSLESRGWLDEQFF. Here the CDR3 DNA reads TGCGCCAGCAGCTTGGAGTCGAGAGGGTGGCTGGATGAGCAGTTCTTC. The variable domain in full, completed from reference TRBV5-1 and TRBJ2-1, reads KAGVTQTPRYLIKTRGQQVTLSCSPISGHRSVSWYQQTPGQGLQFLFEYFSETQRNKGNFPGRFSGRQFSNSRSEMNVSTLELGDSALYLCASSLESRGWLDEQFFGPGTRLTVL.

CDR3 DNA sequence: TGTGCCAGCAGCCCGTCCGAGCAGTACTTC. Its protein product is CASSPSEQYF. The chain joins TRBV7-9 to TRBJ2-7, with no clear D. Germline V gives CDR1 SEHNR, CDR2 FQNEAQ (reference sequence). The CDR3 is 10 amino acids. Trimming shortened V by 5 bases and J by 6 bases, and 5 bases separated the two germline ends. The full variable domain, in which reference TRBV7-9 and TRBJ2-7 provide the parts outside the CDR3, is DTGVSQNPRHKITKRGQNVTFRCDPISEHNRLYWYRQTLGQGPEFLTYFQNEAQLEKSRLLSDRFSAERPKGSFSTLEIQRTEQGDSAMYLCASSPSEQYFGPGTRLTVT.

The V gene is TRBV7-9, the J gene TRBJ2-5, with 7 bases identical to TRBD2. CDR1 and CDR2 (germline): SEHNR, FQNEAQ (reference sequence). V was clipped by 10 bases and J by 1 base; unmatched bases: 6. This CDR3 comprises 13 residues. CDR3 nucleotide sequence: TGTGCCACAAAAGGGACTATCCAAGAGACCCAGTACTTC. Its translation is CATKGTIQETQYF.

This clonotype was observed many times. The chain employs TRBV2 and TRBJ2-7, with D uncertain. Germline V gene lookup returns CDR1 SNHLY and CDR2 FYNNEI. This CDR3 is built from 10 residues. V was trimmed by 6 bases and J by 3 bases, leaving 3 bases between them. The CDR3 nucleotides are TGTGCCAGCAGGAGCTACGAGCAGTACTTC. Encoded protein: CASRSYEQYF.

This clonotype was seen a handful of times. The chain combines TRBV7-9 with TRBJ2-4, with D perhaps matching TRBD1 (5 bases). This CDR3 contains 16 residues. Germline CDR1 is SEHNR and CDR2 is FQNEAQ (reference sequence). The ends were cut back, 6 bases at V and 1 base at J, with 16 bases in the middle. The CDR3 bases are TGTGCCAGCAGTCACCCGGCAGGGCATGCCAAAAACATTCAGTACTTC. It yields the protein CASSHPAGHAKNIQYF. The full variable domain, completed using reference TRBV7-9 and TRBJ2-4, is DTGVSQNPRHKITKRGQNVTFRCDPISEHNRLYWYRQTLGQGPEFLTYFQNEAQLEKSRLLSDRFSAERPKGSFSTLEIQRTEQGDSAMYLCASSHPAGHAKNIQYFGAGTRLSVL.

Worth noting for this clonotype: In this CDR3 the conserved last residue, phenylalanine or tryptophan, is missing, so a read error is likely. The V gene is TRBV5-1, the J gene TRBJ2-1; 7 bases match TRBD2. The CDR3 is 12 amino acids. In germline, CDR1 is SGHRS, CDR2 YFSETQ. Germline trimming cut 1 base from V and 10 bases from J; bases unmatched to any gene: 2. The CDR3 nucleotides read TGCGCCAGCAGCTTGACCGGGAGGGAGCAGTTCTCC. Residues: CASSLTGREQFS.

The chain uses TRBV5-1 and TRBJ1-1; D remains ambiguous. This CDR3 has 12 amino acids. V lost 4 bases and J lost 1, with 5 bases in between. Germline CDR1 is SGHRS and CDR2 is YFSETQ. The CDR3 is CASSGKNTEAFF. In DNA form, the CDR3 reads TGCGCCAGCAGCGGGAAGAACACTGAAGCTTTCTTT.

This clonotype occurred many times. The CDR3 reads CASRSSANEQFF. The CDR3 nucleotides are TGTGCCAGCAGGAGTAGCGCGAATGAGCAGTTCTTC. The rearrangement links TRBV28 to TRBJ2-1; the D gene is possibly TRBD2 (5 bases). From germline, CDR1 is MDHEN and CDR2 SYDVKM. Between the trimmed V and J ends, which lost 6 bases and 7 bases, there was a span of 10 bases. CDR3 length equals 12 residues.

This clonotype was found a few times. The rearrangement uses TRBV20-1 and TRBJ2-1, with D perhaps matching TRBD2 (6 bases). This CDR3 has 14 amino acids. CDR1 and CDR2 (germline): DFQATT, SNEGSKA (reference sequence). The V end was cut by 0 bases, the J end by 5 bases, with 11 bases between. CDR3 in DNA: TGCAGTGCTAGAGATCGCGGGGAGCACAATGAGCAGTTCTTC. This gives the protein CSARDRGEHNEQFF.

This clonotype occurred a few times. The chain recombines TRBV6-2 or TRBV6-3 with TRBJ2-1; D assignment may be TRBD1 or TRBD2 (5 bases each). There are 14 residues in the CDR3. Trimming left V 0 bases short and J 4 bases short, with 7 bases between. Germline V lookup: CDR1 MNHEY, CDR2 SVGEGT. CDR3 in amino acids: CASSYSGGYNEQFF. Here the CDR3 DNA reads TGTGCCAGCAGTTACTCTGGGGGTTACAATGAGCAGTTCTTC.

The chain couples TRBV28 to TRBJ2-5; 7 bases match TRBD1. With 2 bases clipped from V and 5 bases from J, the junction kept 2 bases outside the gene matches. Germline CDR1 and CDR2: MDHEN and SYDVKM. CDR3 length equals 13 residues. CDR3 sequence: CASSLIQGETQYF. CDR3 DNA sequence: TGTGCCAGCAGTTTAATACAGGGGGAGACCCAGTACTTC.

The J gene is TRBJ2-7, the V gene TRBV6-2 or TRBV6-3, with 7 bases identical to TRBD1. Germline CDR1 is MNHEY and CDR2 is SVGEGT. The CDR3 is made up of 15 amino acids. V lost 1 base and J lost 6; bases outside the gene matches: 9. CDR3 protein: CASSYLWTGEREQYF. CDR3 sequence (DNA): TGTGCCAGCAGTTACTTGTGGACAGGTGAACGCGAGCAGTACTTC.

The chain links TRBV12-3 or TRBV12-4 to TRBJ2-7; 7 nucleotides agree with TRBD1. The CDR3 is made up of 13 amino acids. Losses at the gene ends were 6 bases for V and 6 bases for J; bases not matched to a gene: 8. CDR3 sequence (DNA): TGTGCCAGCAGAAGTAGGGGGCGTGCCGAGCAGTACTTC. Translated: CASRSRGRAEQYF.

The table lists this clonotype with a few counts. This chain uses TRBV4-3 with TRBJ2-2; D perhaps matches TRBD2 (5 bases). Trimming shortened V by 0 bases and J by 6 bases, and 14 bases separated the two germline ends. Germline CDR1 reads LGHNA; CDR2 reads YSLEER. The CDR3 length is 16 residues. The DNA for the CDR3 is TGCGCCAGCAGCCAAGATTTCGGCCAGAGGGCCGGGGAGCTGTTTTTT. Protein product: CASSQDFGQRAGELFF.